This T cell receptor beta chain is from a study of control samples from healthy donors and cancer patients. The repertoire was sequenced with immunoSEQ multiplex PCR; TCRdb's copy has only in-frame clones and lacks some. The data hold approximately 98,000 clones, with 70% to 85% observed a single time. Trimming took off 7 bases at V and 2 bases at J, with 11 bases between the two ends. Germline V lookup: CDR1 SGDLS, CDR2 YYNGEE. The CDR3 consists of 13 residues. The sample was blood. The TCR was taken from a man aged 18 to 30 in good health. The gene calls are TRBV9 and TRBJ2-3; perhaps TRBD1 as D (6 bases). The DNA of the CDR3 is TGTGCCAGCCGAGGACAGTACACAGATACGCAGTATTTT. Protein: CASRGQYTDTQYF.